These 21 T cell receptor beta chains share one sample of origin, sequenced in a study of cytomegalovirus exposure and HLA in healthy donors. The data were produced by immunoSEQ multiplex PCR, yet TCRdb's version contains in-frame clones alone and is incomplete. The sample lists about 220,000 clones, about 90% occurring once. Input material: PBMCs. These receptors came from a woman aged 18-29 years in good health and CMV-seronegative.

V is TRBV5-1 and J is TRBJ1-2, with D perhaps matching TRBD1 (5 bases). Germline V gene data show CDR1 as SGHRS and CDR2 as YFSETQ. The CDR3 has 17 amino acids. Deletions cut 4 bases from V and 4 bases from J, with 23 bases between. The CDR3 sequence: CASSGTFWQGGSYGYTF. The CDR3 DNA follows: TGCGCCAGCAGCGGCACATTTTGGCAGGGAGGGTCCTATGGCTACACCTTC.

The rearrangement joins TRBV30 to TRBJ2-2; no definite D call. This CDR3 is 11 amino acids long. CDR1 GTSNPN and CDR2 SVGIG come from the germline V gene (reference sequence). This CDR3 is CGTLIAGELFF. The CDR3 nucleotides are TGTGGTACTCTAATTGCCGGGGAGCTGTTTTTT.

The chain employs TRBV29-1 and TRBJ2-2; TRBD1 agrees at 8 bases. Germline assignment: CDR1 SQVTM and CDR2 ANQGSEA. The CDR3 loop spans 13 amino acids. The V and J ends lost 5 bases and 5 bases, in that order; junction bases with no gene match: 4. CDR3 residues: CSVSRGQTGELFF. The CDR3 nucleotides are TGCAGCGTTAGCAGGGGGCAGACCGGGGAGCTGTTTTTT.

The chain links TRBV11-3 to TRBJ1-1, with 10 positions matching TRBD1. After removal of 1 base from V and 7 bases from J, the junction contained 3 bases not matched to a gene. The germline V gene has CDR1 SGHNT and CDR2 YENEEA. The CDR3 has 14 amino acids. The CDR3 coding sequence is TGTGCCAGCAGCTTAGTGGGGACAGGGGATGAAGCTTTCTTT. Translated, it gives CASSLVGTGDEAFF. Together with reference TRBV11-3 and TRBJ1-1, the CDR3 gives the full variable domain: EAGVVQSPRYKIIEKKQPVAFWCNPISGHNTLYWYLQNLGQGPELLIRYENEEAVDDSQLPKDRFSAERLKGVDSTLKIQPAELGDSAVYLCASSLVGTGDEAFFGQGTRLTVV.

This rearrangement joins TRBV18 to TRBJ2-7, with 9 bases fitting TRBD2. There are 14 residues in the CDR3. Trimming took 8 bases from V and 0 from J; bases not matched to a gene: 5. In germline, CDR1 is KGHSH, CDR2 LQKENI. The DNA of the CDR3 is TGTGCCAGCGCAGCGGGAGGATCCTCCTACGAGCAGTACTTC. Amino acid sequence: CASAAGGSSYEQYF.

This chain joins TRBV6-1 and TRBJ1-5; weak D call: TRBD1 (6 bases). This CDR3 has 15 amino acids. V was cut by 4 bases and J by 0 bases, with 10 bases left in between. Germline CDR1 MNHNS, CDR2 SASEGT. CDR3 loop: CASSGGQLSNQPQHF. DNA of the CDR3: TGTGCCAGCAGTGGGGGACAACTTAGCAATCAGCCCCAGCATTTT.

V is TRBV19 and J is TRBJ2-3, with 12 bases identical to TRBD2. The germline V gene encodes CDR1 LNHDA and CDR2 SQIVND (reference sequence). The ends lost 7 bases at V and 0 bases at J; junction bases unmatched: 8. This CDR3 is built from 17 residues. In nucleotides, the CDR3 is TGTGCCAGTACCGGCTCCGGGACTAGCGGGAGCACAGATACGCAGTATTTT. Its protein product is CASTGSGTSGSTDTQYF.

The genes are TRBV11-3 and TRBJ2-5, with 7 nucleotides matching TRBD2. CDR1 and CDR2 from the germline V gene are SGHNT and YENEEA. The V gene end was trimmed by 0 bases and the J gene end by 5 bases; junction bases not matched to a gene: 6. The CDR3 covers 15 residues. As DNA, the CDR3 is TGTGCCAGCAGCTTAGACGGGAGGAGGAGTGAGACCCAGTACTTC. It translates to CASSLDGRRSETQYF.

CDR3 coding DNA: TGTGCCTGGAGTGCTCCCCGACAGGGGCCTCGGAGGTATGGCTACACCTTC. It codes for CAWSAPRQGPRRYGYTF. This sequence joins TRBV30 and TRBJ1-2; TRBD1 matches at 8 bases. The germline V gene has CDR1 GTSNPN and CDR2 SVGIG (reference sequence). This CDR3 is built from 17 residues. Trimming cost V 1 base and J 5 bases; bases outside gene matches: 15.

The chain is built from TRBV7-9 and TRBJ2-2; weak D call: TRBD2 (5 bases). Trimming took off 7 bases at V and 1 base at J, with 13 bases between the two ends. This CDR3 region has 15 residues. The V gene's germline CDR1 is SEHNR and CDR2 FQNEAQ (reference sequence). CDR3 amino acids: CASTGGPENTGELFF. Here the CDR3 DNA reads TGTGCCAGCACCGGCGGGCCCGAGAACACCGGGGAGCTGTTTTTT. The variable domain in full, with the rest retrieved from reference TRBV7-9 and TRBJ2-2, is DTGVSQNPRHKITKRGQNVTFRCDPISEHNRLYWYRQTLGQGPEFLTYFQNEAQLEKSRLLSDRFSAERPKGSFSTLEIQRTEQGDSAMYLCASTGGPENTGELFFGEGSRLTVL.

The DNA of the CDR3 is TGCGCCAGCAGCTTGGACTCCACCTACAATGAGCAGTTCTTC. It encodes CASSLDSTYNEQFF. The chain recombines TRBV5-1 with TRBJ2-1, with D unresolved. The germline V gene encodes CDR1 SGHRS and CDR2 YFSETQ. Trimming took off 0 bases at V and 2 bases at J, with 6 bases between the two ends. The CDR3 totals 14 residues. Combining the CDR3 with reference TRBV5-1 and TRBJ2-1 gives the whole variable domain KAGVTQTPRYLIKTRGQQVTLSCSPISGHRSVSWYQQTPGQGLQFLFEYFSETQRNKGNFPGRFSGRQFSNSRSEMNVSTLELGDSALYLCASSLDSTYNEQFFGPGTRLTVL.

The gene calls are TRBV28 and TRBJ1-5; possibly TRBD1 for D (6 bases). The germline gives CDR1 MDHEN, CDR2 SYDVKM. V was clipped by 6 bases and J by 4 bases, with 19 bases between them. The CDR3 extends over 16 amino acids. CDR3 sequence (DNA): TGTGCCAGCAGCACCCCGGGGGGGGGCGAAAATCAGCCCCAGCATTTT. This encodes CASSTPGGGENQPQHF.

This clone showed up just a few times. CDR3 nucleotides: TGTGCCAGCAGTGAAGGTGCGGAGCCGAACACCGGGGAGCTGTTTTTT. Amino acid sequence: CASSEGAEPNTGELFF. V gene TRBV6-4 combines with J gene TRBJ2-2; D unresolved. Germline values: CDR1 MRHNA, CDR2 SNTAGT. This CDR3 has 16 residues. Trimming cost V 3 bases and J 0 bases, with 11 bases left between them.

The V and J genes are TRBV27 and TRBJ2-7, with 7 nucleotides matching TRBD1. V lost 2 bases, J lost 0 bases, and 4 bases stayed unmatched. CDR1 MNHEY and CDR2 SMNVEV come from the germline V gene (reference sequence). This CDR3 has 15 amino acids. The CDR3 DNA reads TGTGCCAGCAGTTTAAGACAGGGCCACTCCTACGAGCAGTACTTC. It yields the protein CASSLRQGHSYEQYF.

This rearrangement joins TRBV28 to TRBJ2-4; D may be TRBD1 (5 bases). The CDR3 sequence is 13 residues long. Germline assignment: CDR1 MDHEN and CDR2 SYDVKM. The V end lost 5 bases, the J end lost 3 bases, and 8 bases lay between the germline ends. The CDR3 nucleotides are TGTGCCAGCAGTCCAGGGTTCAAAAACATTCAGTACTTC. It translates to CASSPGFKNIQYF.

The chain recombines TRBV30 with TRBJ2-7; 12 bases line up with TRBD2. V lost 4 bases to trimming and J lost 4 bases; unmatched junction nucleotides: 5. CDR1 and CDR2 from the germline V gene are GTSNPN and SVGIG (reference sequence). CDR3 length equals 14 residues. CDR3 residues: CAWNRLAGEYEQYF. For the CDR3, the DNA is TGTGCCTGGAATAGACTAGCGGGGGAATACGAGCAGTACTTC.

The V and J genes are TRBV7-9 and TRBJ2-7; 9 nucleotides match TRBD1. J lost 3 bases, V lost 0 bases, and 3 bases had no gene match. CDR1 and CDR2 (germline): SEHNR, FQNEAQ (reference sequence). The CDR3 is made up of 15 amino acids. The CDR3 sequence: CASSLADRGYYEQYF. The CDR3 DNA sequence: TGTGCCAGCAGCTTAGCGGACAGGGGATACTACGAGCAGTACTTC.

The chain links TRBV6-6 to TRBJ1-1; D may be TRBD1 (5 bases). With 6 bases removed from V and 0 bases from J, the gap between germline ends came to 14 bases. The CDR3 contains 15 residues. Germline V gene data show CDR1 as MNHNY and CDR2 as SVGAGI (reference sequence). The CDR3 nucleotides read TGTGCCAGCAGGTCACGACAGCCTTTGAACACTGAAGCTTTCTTT. Encoded protein: CASRSRQPLNTEAFF.

This chain uses TRBV4-1 with TRBJ2-1; the D gene is possibly TRBD2 (5 bases). CDR3 length: 14 residues. Trimming removed 1 base at V and 2 bases at J, with 6 bases between. Germline CDR1 and CDR2: MGHRA and YSYEKL. CDR3 coding DNA: TGCGCCAGCAGCCAAGCGGGAACCTACAATGAGCAGTTCTTC. Its translation is CASSQAGTYNEQFF.

The J gene is TRBJ2-7, the V gene TRBV6-6, with D possibly matching TRBD1 (6 bases). Trimming took 2 bases from V and 5 from J, leaving 10 bases between them. Germline V gene sequence: CDR1 MNHNY, CDR2 SVGAGI (reference sequence). The CDR3 has 13 residues. CDR3 nucleotide sequence: TGTGCCAGCAGTTACGGCAGGGGCCACGAGCAGTACTTC. This encodes CASSYGRGHEQYF.

For the CDR3, the DNA is TGCGCCAGCAGCTCACGGACTAGCGGGGGGAGCTCCTACAATGAGCAGTTCTTC. Translation: CASSSRTSGGSSYNEQFF. The rearrangement joins TRBV5-1 to TRBJ2-1; 14 nucleotides align to TRBD2. The V gene's germline CDR1 is SGHRS and CDR2 YFSETQ. This CDR3 has 18 residues. After removal of 3 bases from V and 0 bases from J, the junction contained 5 bases not matched to a gene.